These 15 T cell receptor beta chains originate from one sample sequenced in a study of T cell repertoires in cytomegalovirus infection. Via MiXCR, TCRdb re-called the reads, giving one row per CDR3 protein. The table records about a million distinct CDR3 sequences, about 33% of them present only once. Antigen specificity for these receptors is unknown. The sample consisted of cultured CD8+ T cells from PBMCs, taken from culture after CMV antigen stimulation. The receptors derive from a human donor in good health (CMV status not recorded). Some clones in this sample may be carry-over from other donors' samples.

This clonotype occurred a few times. The chain links TRBV4-1 to TRBJ1-1; D not resolved. The CDR3 totals 15 residues. Trimming took off 4 bases at V and 3 bases at J, with 15 bases between the two ends. Per the germline V gene, CDR1 is MGHRA and CDR2 is YSYEKL. CDR3 amino acids: CASSPPLPEDTEAFF. Written as DNA, the CDR3 is TGCGCCAGCAGCCCCCCCCTCCCGGAGGACACTGAAGCTTTCTTT.

Turning to this clonotype: At one of its ends the junction is not consistent with the germline gene, which may arise from a read error. The V gene is TRBV27, the J gene TRBJ1-2; 8 nucleotides line up with TRBD1. Germline V CDR1 and CDR2: MNHEY, SMNVEV (reference sequence). CDR3 size: 16 residues. The CDR3 region is CASTNTRDRLNYCYTF. The CDR3 DNA sequence: TGTGCCAGCACCAACACTCGGGACAGGCTAAACTATTGCTACACCTTC.

The chain combines TRBV23-1 with TRBJ2-1; D ambiguous. TRBV23-1 is designated an ORF whose function remains uncertain. The CDR3 has 13 residues. V lost 0 bases, J lost 7 bases, and 7 bases lay in between. For the CDR3, the DNA is TGCGCCAGCAGTCAATCGAAGGCGAATGAGCAGTTCTTC. Its protein is CASSQSKANEQFF.

This sequence joins TRBV28 and TRBJ1-5; 9 bases match TRBD1. V shed 10 bases and J 0 bases; nucleotides not matched to a gene: 10. CDR1 is MDHEN, CDR2 SYDVKM, per germline. The CDR3 is 16 residues long. The CDR3 DNA sequence: TGTGCCACCCATCCGGGACAGGGATATAGCAATCAGCCCCAGCATTTT. Residues: CATHPGQGYSNQPQHF.

This clonotype showed up just a few times. The J gene is TRBJ1-3, the V gene TRBV5-1; possible D gene TRBD1, 6 bases. This CDR3 has 18 amino acids. Germline V CDR1 and CDR2: SGHRS, YFSETQ. The ends were cut back, 4 bases at V and 3 bases at J, with 23 bases in the middle. CDR3 protein: CASSIRQEAILVGNTIYF. The CDR3 region has the DNA TGCGCCAGCAGCATCCGACAGGAAGCTATCCTCGTTGGAAACACCATATATTTT.

With regard to this clonotype: The germline gene is not matched at one end of the junction; a read error may be the cause. The rearrangement links TRBV29-1 to TRBJ2-1, with D perhaps given as TRBD1 or TRBD2 (5 bases each). Germline V gene sequence: CDR1 SQVTM, CDR2 ANQGSEA. The CDR3 is made up of 15 amino acids. For the CDR3, the DNA is TGCAGCGTTGACACTAGGACACGGCATACCAATGAGCAATTCTTC. Translating it yields CSVDTRTRHTNEQFF.

The J gene is TRBJ1-1, the V gene TRBV10-1; TRBD1 matches 11 bases. The CDR3 is made up of 14 amino acids. The germline V gene encodes CDR1 WNHNN and CDR2 SYGVQD (reference sequence). The junction had 4 bases not matched to a gene; V was cut back by 6 bases and J by 4 bases. CDR3 in DNA: TGCGCCAGCAGACCGGGACAGGGGGGCACTGAAGCTTTCTTT. It encodes CASRPGQGGTEAFF.

This chain uses TRBV6-8 with TRBJ1-1, with a weak D call TRBD1 (5 bases). There are 14 residues in the CDR3. Per germline, CDR1 MNHGY and CDR2 SAAAGT. V shed 2 bases and J shed 6 bases, with 13 bases lying between them. CDR3 nucleotide sequence: TGTGCCAGCAGTTACATCGACAGCCCTGCTGAAGCTTTCTTT. It codes for CASSYIDSPAEAFF.

This clonotype was recorded a few times. The rearrangement uses TRBV2 and TRBJ1-2, with 9 bases that match TRBD1. Losses at the gene ends were 1 base for V and 7 bases for J; bases not matched to a gene: 7. Germline CDR1 reads SNHLY; CDR2 reads FYNNEI. The CDR3 length is 15 residues. In nucleotides, the CDR3 is TGTGCCAGCAGTGAAGGGGGACAGGGAGGGTCTGGCTACACCTTC. Translated, it gives CASSEGGQGGSGYTF.

This clonotype was found once. J is TRBJ2-1 and V is TRBV27; 8 bases are shared with TRBD2. This CDR3 is built from 15 residues. Trimming removed 7 bases from V and 1 base from J; junction bases left unmatched: 6. CDR1 and CDR2 (germline): MNHEY, SMNVEV (reference sequence). The CDR3 DNA is TGTGCCAGCACCGGGGGGGGGCCGTCCTACAATGAGCAGTTCTTC. Protein product: CASTGGGPSYNEQFF.

The rearrangement uses TRBV4-1 and TRBJ1-2; TRBD1 matches at 8 bases. This CDR3 contains 15 residues. CDR1 and CDR2 from the germline V gene are MGHRA and YSYEKL. Losses at the gene ends were 3 bases for V and 7 bases for J; bases not matched to a gene: 10. The CDR3 DNA is TGCGCCAGCAGCCAGAAGACCTCAGGGGGCTCTGGCTACACCTTC. Translation gives CASSQKTSGGSGYTF.

The J gene is TRBJ2-3, the V gene TRBV19, with a weak D call TRBD2 (5 bases). This CDR3 has 14 amino acids. Trimming shortened V by 7 bases and J by 2 bases, and 13 bases separated the two germline ends. CDR1 and CDR2 (germline): LNHDA, SQIVND (reference sequence). The CDR3 sequence: CASIGGRNTDTQYF. The CDR3 nucleotides read TGTGCCAGTATTGGCGGGCGAAACACAGATACGCAGTATTTT.

This clonotype was seen at least ten times. The rearrangement uses TRBV27 and TRBJ1-5; 9 bases fit TRBD1. The J segment lost 5 bases and the V segment lost 6 bases, leaving 8 bases of the junction unmatched. Looked up from germline, CDR1 is MNHEY and CDR2 is SMNVEV (reference sequence). The CDR3 runs to 15 residues. In DNA form, the CDR3 reads TGTGCCAGCAGCGCGACAGGGGGTAGGGATCAGCCCCAGCATTTT. Its protein product is CASSATGGRDQPQHF.

This clonotype was recorded many times. V and J are TRBV7-8 and TRBJ1-2; tentative D call: TRBD1 (6 bases). The CDR3 runs to 15 residues. Germline V gene data show CDR1 as SGHVS and CDR2 as FQNEAQ. The V end lost 3 bases, the J end lost 6 bases, and 17 bases lay between the germline ends. The CDR3 nucleotides read TGTGCCAGCAGCTTCGCTGGGGGCGCATTGGATGGCTACACCTTC. Translating it yields CASSFAGGALDGYTF. Based on the CDR3 plus reference TRBV7-8 and TRBJ1-2, the full variable domain is GAGVSQSPRYKVAKRGQDVALRCDPISGHVSLFWYQQALGQGPEFLTYFQNEAQLDKSGLPSDRFFAERPEGSVSTLKIQRTQQEDSAVYLCASSFAGGALDGYTFGSGTRLTVV.

This chain uses TRBV13 with TRBJ1-2; D unclear. The length of the CDR3 is 11 residues. V was clipped by 2 bases and J by 6 bases, with 4 bases between them. Germline loops: CDR1 PRHDT, CDR2 FYEKMQ (reference sequence). The CDR3 sequence: CASSLIDGYTF. The CDR3 DNA sequence: TGTGCCAGCAGCTTAATTGATGGCTACACCTTC.